The source of this T cell receptor (beta chain) is a study of shared clonotypes between healthy human individuals. Overall study context: The composition of the donors was a couple of women and a few men aged 18 to 49.

The method was immunoSEQ multiplex PCR; TCRdb's version includes in-frame clones alone and lacks a portion of them. The repertoire holds about 1.4 million clones, with 95% to 97% as singletons. This CDR3 region has 15 residues. Per the germline V gene, CDR1 is MDHEN and CDR2 is SYDVKM. Between the trimmed V and J ends, which lost 7 bases and 2 bases, there was a span of 18 bases. Adult donors, all healthy and HIV-negative, had no recent acute infections or vaccinations. The TCR originated in a man aged 25-45 years in good health. V is TRBV28 and J is TRBJ2-7, with D possibly TRBD2 on 6 matching bases. The sequenced sample consisted of naive CD4+ T cells sorted from blood. Subset meaning: CD45RA+ positively selected. CDR3 nucleotides: TGTGCCAGCACCCTCGGCGGGACGAAGGCCTACGAGCAGTACTTC. Its translation is CASTLGGTKAYEQYF. Full variable domain (remainder filled in from reference TRBV28 and TRBJ2-7): DVKVTQSSRYLVKRTGEKVFLECVQDMDHENMFWYRQDPGLGLRLIYFSYDVKMKEKGDIPEGYSVSREKKERFSLILESASTNQTSMYLCASTLGGTKAYEQYFGPGTRLTVT.